This TCR beta chain was observed in a study of T-cell reconstitution after alpha-beta-depleted transplantation in children. A TCRbeta library incorporating unique molecular identifiers was prepared. In TCRdb, the PCR reads were re-called with MiXCR into one record per CDR3 protein. The data contain 350,000 to 450,000 distinct CDR3 sequences, approximately 20% of them singletons. Deletions cut 2 bases from V and 2 bases from J, with 13 bases between. The germline V gene has CDR1 SQVTM and CDR2 ANQGSEA. The CDR3 is 14 residues long. The sequenced sample was PBMCs from the stem cell graft donor, obtained from the stem cell graft. V usage is TRBV29-1 and J usage is TRBJ2-7; maybe TRBD1 (6 bases). This TCR was recovered from a human donor who donated a stem cell graft to a child with acute myeloid leukemia. CDR3 DNA sequence: TGCAGCGTTGAATTACGGGACAAAGCCTACGAGCAGTACTTC. It translates to CSVELRDKAYEQYF.